Below, one T cell receptor (beta chain) is given with its context. Its specificity is unknown. Carried by the TCR beta cDNA libraries were unique molecular identifiers. Yield was 500,000 or so cDNA molecules from 1 to 10 million T cells. TCRdb re-called the PCR reads with MiXCR, one entry per CDR3 protein. The data hold more than 450,000 distinct CDR3 sequences, with 34% observed a single time. The CDR3 runs to 13 residues. Trimming removed 6 bases at V and 7 bases at J, with 15 bases between. From germline, CDR1 is MNHEY and CDR2 SVGAGI. This entry comes from a study of post-analysis software for immune sequencing data. Overall study: Progressive-relapsing, secondary progressive and relapsing-remitting multiple sclerosis were among the disease courses included. Study conclusions and caveats: Controls had lower frequencies than patients of about 5 TRBV segments, which included TRBV5-6, TRBV5-1 and TRBV20-1. Samples sharing a preparation batch grouped tightly together when assessed by F measure. Comparison with controls showed significantly lower normalized Chao1 diversity in multiple sclerosis patients.

The clonotype comes from a girl under 18 with multiple sclerosis. This rearrangement joins TRBV6-5 to TRBJ1-2; the D is unclear. The sample comprised blood. As DNA, the CDR3 is TGTGCCAGCAGAAGGCGGGCGATGGGTGGCTACACCTTC. This translates into CASRRRAMGGYTF.